One and the same sample provided the 10 T cell receptor beta chains below, sequenced in a study of T cells in Graves' hyperthyroidism and ophthalmopathy. RNA transcripts gave rise to amplified TCR beta CDR3 regions. TCR CDR3 regions were first amplified by RT-PCR with HTBI primers. TCRdb ran MiXCR on the multiplex PCR reads and lists one entry per CDR3 protein. Of about 380,000 distinct CDR3 sequences listed, about 15% were seen once; the top ten hold approximately 10%. Input material: blood. The receptors stem from a woman in her sixties or seventies with Graves' hyperthyroidism.

This clonotype was observed at least ten times. The rearrangement uses TRBV7-9 and TRBJ2-2; no clear D gene. V gave up 5 bases and J gave up 7 bases, with 11 bases separating them. The CDR3 is made up of 13 amino acids. CDR1 SEHNR and CDR2 FQNEAQ come from the germline V gene (reference sequence). The CDR3 coding sequence is TGTGCCAGCAGCCCCCTACCGGGCGGGGAGCTGTTTTTT. Its translation is CASSPLPGGELFF.

This chain links TRBV12-3 or TRBV12-4 with TRBJ2-1, with 14 bases matching TRBD2. CDR3 size: 17 residues. The J segment lost 9 bases and the V segment lost 3 bases, leaving 10 bases of the junction unmatched. This chain's CDR3 is CASSFTGSGTSGSEQFF. DNA for the CDR3: TGTGCCAGCAGTTTTACAGGATCCGGGACTAGCGGGAGTGAGCAGTTCTTC.

The gene calls are TRBV12-3 or TRBV12-4 and TRBJ2-2; TRBD2 matches 12 bases. The CDR3 totals 18 residues. Losses at the gene ends were 8 bases for V and 3 bases for J; bases not matched to a gene: 13. CDR3 in amino acids: CASLRASGRVGDTGELFF. The CDR3 DNA is TGTGCCAGCCTAAGGGCTAGCGGGAGGGTAGGGGACACCGGGGAGCTGTTTTTT.

This clonotype came up many times. In DNA, the CDR3 is TGCGCCAGCAGCCAAGCAGGGCCCTCGCCCCAGCATTTT. Amino acids: CASSQAGPSPQHF. The chain carries TRBV4-1 and TRBJ1-5; D may be TRBD1 (5 bases). The CDR3 has 13 residues. In germline, CDR1 is MGHRA, CDR2 YSYEKL. V lost 1 base and J lost 9, with 10 bases in between.

This clonotype has at least ten counts. The chain couples TRBV27 to TRBJ2-2, with TRBD2 as a possible D gene (6 bases). With 5 bases removed from V and 6 bases from J, the gap between germline ends came to 19 bases. Germline CDR1 is MNHEY and CDR2 is SMNVEV (reference sequence). The CDR3 has 16 amino acids. This CDR3 is CASSRIFGGFAGELFF. CDR3 DNA: TGTGCCAGCAGTCGGATTTTCGGGGGATTCGCCGGGGAGCTGTTTTTT.

This sequence joins TRBV28 and TRBJ2-5; 7 bases map to TRBD2. This CDR3 region has 14 residues. Germline CDR1 and CDR2: MDHEN and SYDVKM. Trimming removed 8 bases from V and 4 bases from J; junction bases left unmatched: 10. The CDR3 coding sequence is TGTGCCAGCTCACCACCTATAGCGGGAGAGACCCAGTACTTC. This translates into CASSPPIAGETQYF.

The rearrangement links TRBV10-3 to TRBJ1-3; D ambiguous. CDR3 length: 14 amino acids. The V gene's germline CDR1 is ENHRY and CDR2 SYGVKD. Trimming took off 3 bases at V and 0 bases at J, with 6 bases between the two ends. CDR3 loop: CAISDDNSGNTIYF. The CDR3 region has the DNA TGTGCCATCAGTGATGACAACTCTGGAAACACCATATATTTT.

In its sample, this clonotype was seen many times. The chain is built from TRBV10-2 and TRBJ1-1; D ambiguous. The CDR3 length is 14 residues. With 2 bases removed from V and 0 bases from J, the gap between germline ends came to 7 bases. Germline CDR1 is WSHSY and CDR2 is SAAADI. The CDR3 is CASSETQMNTEAFF. CDR3 sequence (DNA): TGCGCCAGCAGTGAGACGCAGATGAACACTGAAGCTTTCTTT.

The sample holds many counts of this clonotype. The genes are TRBV29-1 and TRBJ2-1; TRBD2 might be the D (6 bases). V dropped 3 bases and J dropped 4 bases, with 16 bases sitting between them. The CDR3 has 15 amino acids. CDR1 and CDR2 (germline): SQVTM, ANQGSEA. The CDR3 bases are TGCAGCGTTGATGGCGGGCGGGATCAGTACAATGAGCAGTTCTTC. Translation: CSVDGGRDQYNEQFF.

J is TRBJ1-2 and V is TRBV7-9; no firm D call. Germline loops: CDR1 SEHNR, CDR2 FQNEAQ (reference sequence). Trimming took 2 bases from V and 1 from J, leaving 17 bases between them. CDR3 length: 17 residues. The CDR3 is CASSLPSRSENNYGYTF. CDR3 in DNA: TGTGCCAGCAGCTTACCTTCTCGGTCGGAGAATAACTATGGCTACACCTTC.